The source of this T cell receptor beta chain is a study of response to subunit inactivated influenza vaccine. With 3 bases clipped from V and 4 bases from J, the junction kept 6 bases outside the gene matches. From germline, CDR1 is SGDLS and CDR2 YYNGEE. This CDR3 spans 17 amino acids. Via MiXCR, TCRdb re-called the RT-PCR reads, giving one row per CDR3 protein. The sample consists of roughly 650,000 distinct CDR3 sequences, around a sixth of them appearing once. V usage is TRBV9 and J usage is TRBJ2-1, with 14 bases lining up with TRBD2. This clonotype was obtained from a middle-aged man who received an inactivated influenza vaccine. Sequences were derived from PBMCs from blood, sampled about 12 days after vaccination. CDR3 protein: CASSAGTSGGPYNEQFF. The CDR3 DNA follows: TGTGCCAGCAGCGCCGGGACTAGCGGGGGCCCTTACAATGAGCAGTTCTTC.